Listed below are T cell receptor beta chains from one sample, sequenced in a study of cytomegalovirus exposure and HLA in healthy donors. Sequenced by immunoSEQ multiplex PCR; TCRdb stores in-frame clones only, minus some. The data show around 130,000 clones, around two thirds seen once. Sequencing was performed on PBMCs. The receptors derive from a human donor in good health. The CDR3 runs from the conserved cysteine through the conserved F or W. D genes are given only for firm matches. Clone size is not always given. Where it is, it says once, few, many or a class for expanded clones.

j_gene	abundance	v_gene	d_gene	CDR3nt	CDR3aa
TRBJ1-1	.	TRBV4-3	.	TGCGCCAGCAGCCAAGTCGGGGGGCTACAAATTTTTTTCTTT	CASSQVGGLQIFFF
TRBJ1-1	.	TRBV5-6	TRBD1	TGTGCCAGCAGCCCCGGGACAGGGGCGAACACTGAAGCTTTCTTT	CASSPGTGANTEAFF
TRBJ2-1	few	TRBV2	.	TGTGCCAGCAGTGCTGGGGGACTGCAATACAATGAGCAGTTCTTC	CASSAGGLQYNEQFF
TRBJ2-1	.	TRBV5-1	.	TGCGCCAGCAGCTTGGATGCGCGGTCCAATGAGCAGTTCTTC	CASSLDARSNEQFF
TRBJ1-5	.	TRBV19	TRBD1	TGTGCCAGTACCATAAGGACAGGGACAAGTCAGCCCCAGCATTTT	CASTIRTGTSQPQHF
TRBJ1-1	.	TRBV7-2	.	TGTGCCAGCAGCTTCGGGGTGATTATCAACACTGAAGCTTTCTTT	CASSFGVIINTEAFF
TRBJ2-1	few	TRBV28	.	TGTGCCAGCAGAAAAAGCGGGACAACCGCCAATGAGCAGTTCTTC	CASRKSGTTANEQFF
TRBJ1-2	once	TRBV18	TRBD1	TGTGCCAGCTCCCCGACGGACAGGGCCAACTATGGCTACACCTTC	CASSPTDRANYGYTF
TRBJ2-7	.	TRBV7-9	TRBD2	TGTGCCAGCAGCTTTCCCGGGAGGGCCCCCGAGCAGTACTTC	CASSFPGRAPEQYF
TRBJ2-7	few	TRBV11-2	.	TGTGCCAGCAGGTCTGTGGGTGCAGGGGCGGCCTACGAGCAGTACTTC	CASRSVGAGAAYEQYF
TRBJ2-3	.	TRBV10-3	TRBD2	TGTGCCATCAGTGTTTTAGGACCGGCGGGGGGCACAGATACGCAGTATTTT	CAISVLGPAGGTDTQYF
TRBJ2-5	.	TRBV2	TRBD2	TGTGCCAGCAGTAGAGGGACTAGCAGAGAGACCCAGTACTTC	CASSRGTSRETQYF
TRBJ2-5	.	TRBV30	TRBD1	TGTGCCTGGAGTGATATCTGGGACAGGGTCTCCCCGCCCCAAGAGACCCAGTACTTC	CAWSDIWDRVSPPQETQYF
TRBJ2-1	few	TRBV7-3	.	TGTGCCAGCAGCTTACCGTACGGCAATGAGCAGTTCTTC	CASSLPYGNEQFF
TRBJ1-3	.	TRBV10-3	.	TGTGCCATCAGTGAGTTACTAACGCAGTCCACCATATATTTT	CAISELLTQSTIYF
TRBJ2-7	.	TRBV27	TRBD2	TGTGCCAGCAGCCCCCTGACTAGCGGGAGTCTTTACGAGCAGTACTTC	CASSPLTSGSLYEQYF
TRBJ1-1	.	TRBV15	.	TGTGCCACCAGCAGCTTCAGTGGGAACACTGAAGCTTTCTTT	CATSSFSGNTEAFF